This entry lists 19 T cell receptor beta chains sequenced from one sample in a study of blood T cells in healthy people across ages. Alongside a J-beta primer mix, a sample-barcoded 5' primer served in a second PCR lasting 7 to 11 cycles. TCRdb reprocessed the 5' RACE reads with MiXCR, giving one entry per CDR3 protein. The data contain about 640,000 distinct CDR3 sequences, under 65% of them singletons. Source material: blood. The receptors come from a man aged 60 to 69 in good health.

Remarks on this clonotype: This may be a read error: a much more frequent sequence differs by one nucleotide. The chain has TRBV2 and TRBJ2-7, with TRBD1 matching over 11 bases. In germline, CDR1 is SNHLY, CDR2 FYNNEI. The trim removed 8 bases at V and 5 bases at J, leaving 11 bases unmatched. The CDR3 length is 15 residues. The CDR3, as DNA: TGTGCCAGCGGCCGAATTGGACAGGGGGCGGACGAGCAGTACTTC. This translates into CASGRIGQGADEQYF.

V and J are TRBV24-1 and TRBJ2-7; D unresolved. The J call may be in error: the DNA end matches TRBJ2-5 better. This CDR3 is 13 amino acids long. Germline CDR1 and CDR2: KGHDR and SFDVKD. CDR3 sequence: CATSDPSKETQYF. DNA of the CDR3: TGTGCCACCAGTGACCCATCCAAAGAGACCCAGTACTTC.

The chain is built from TRBV2 and TRBJ2-5, with D maybe TRBD2 (7 bases). Germline V lookup: CDR1 SNHLY, CDR2 FYNNEI. The CDR3 has 14 amino acids. V was pared by 3 bases and J by 5 bases, with 13 bases between. The CDR3 nucleotides read TGTGCCAGCAGTGAGGGGGGGGCCAAGGAGACCCAGTACTTC. The encoded protein is CASSEGGAKETQYF. Drawing the rest from reference TRBV2 and TRBJ2-5, the complete variable domain is EPEVTQTPSHQVTQMGQEVILRCVPISNHLYFYWYRQILGQKVEFLVSFYNNEISEKSEIFDDQFSVERPDGSNFTLKIRSTKLEDSAMYFCASSEGGAKETQYFGPGTRLLVL.

This rearrangement joins TRBV2 to TRBJ2-3; 11 bases line up with TRBD2. Germline V gene data show CDR1 as SNHLY and CDR2 as FYNNEI. This CDR3 spans 16 amino acids. J gave up 0 bases and V 7 bases, and 6 bases lay outside the gene matches. The CDR3 reads CASTGLAGTSTDTQYF. The CDR3 DNA follows: TGTGCCAGCACTGGACTAGCGGGTACTAGCACAGATACGCAGTATTTT.

The rearrangement links TRBV20-1 to TRBJ1-2, with 8 bases fitting TRBD1. The junction had 9 bases not matched to a gene; V was cut back by 5 bases and J by 4 bases. Germline values: CDR1 DFQATT, CDR2 SNEGSKA (reference sequence). CDR3 length: 14 amino acids. The CDR3 spells CSASQDREGYGYTF. The CDR3 region has the DNA TGCAGTGCTTCCCAGGACAGGGAGGGCTATGGCTACACCTTC.

This chain links TRBV12-3 or TRBV12-4 with TRBJ2-7; TRBD1 matches 9 bases. With V trimmed by 3 bases and J by 2 bases, 11 bases remained unmatched. The CDR3 consists of 17 residues. CDR3 in amino acids: CASSLGRTGGRPYEQYF. The DNA for the CDR3 is TGTGCCAGCAGTTTGGGCAGAACAGGGGGCAGGCCCTACGAGCAGTACTTC.

Only a few counts were recorded for this clonotype. The rearrangement joins TRBV7-9 to TRBJ2-5; D may correspond to TRBD1 or TRBD2 (5 bases each). The CDR3 runs 16 residues. Trimming shortened V by 5 bases and J by 2 bases, and 18 bases separated the two germline ends. Per germline, CDR1 SEHNR and CDR2 FQNEAQ (reference sequence). The CDR3 DNA reads TGTGCCAGCAGCGCCCGGGACCTTGGGTTGCAAGAGACCCAGTACTTC. Amino acid sequence: CASSARDLGLQETQYF.

The CDR3 reads CAIRGQLGTGELFF. The CDR3 DNA is TGTGCCATCAGGGGACAGTTGGGGACCGGGGAGCTGTTTTTT. The genes are TRBV10-3 and TRBJ2-2; 7 positions match TRBD1. The CDR3 contains 14 residues. J lost 5 bases, V lost 6 bases, and 6 bases had no gene match. The V gene's germline CDR1 is ENHRY and CDR2 SYGVKD.

The rearrangement uses TRBV7-6 and TRBJ2-1, with 9 bases that match TRBD1. This CDR3 has 14 amino acids. Germline V gives CDR1 SGHVS, CDR2 FNYEAQ. J was trimmed by 7 bases and V by 5 bases; bases with no gene match: 6. For the CDR3, the DNA is TGTGCCAGCAGCCCGGACAGGGGCCTAAATGAGCAGTTCTTC. Its translation: CASSPDRGLNEQFF.

This chain joins TRBV12-3 or TRBV12-4 and TRBJ2-3; no clear D. The CDR3 sequence is 11 residues long. Deletions cut 3 bases from V and 7 bases from J, with 5 bases between. CDR3 DNA sequence: TGTGCCAGCAGTTTTGAGTATACGCAGTATTTT. Translation gives CASSFEYTQYF.

The sample holds a few counts of this clonotype. The chain joins TRBV12-3 or TRBV12-4 to TRBJ1-2, with 7 bases that match TRBD1. Trimming cost V 5 bases and J 3 bases; bases outside gene matches: 6. The length of the CDR3 is 14 residues. The CDR3 nucleotides are TGTGCCAGCAGTCGGACAGGACGGGACTATGGCTACACCTTC. Protein product: CASSRTGRDYGYTF.

Remarks on this clonotype: This may arise from a read error, as a much more abundant clone is one base away. The gene calls are TRBV5-4 and TRBJ2-5, with D perhaps being TRBD1 or TRBD2 (5 bases each). The CDR3 is made up of 13 amino acids. Trimming took 4 bases from V and 8 from J, leaving 15 bases between them. The germline CDR1 and CDR2 sequences are SGHNT and YYREEE (reference sequence). The DNA of the CDR3 is TGTGCCAGCAGCGCGCCGGGGACGGGAACCCAGTACTTC. Residues: CASSAPGTGTQYF.

In its sample, this clonotype was seen a few times. The V call is TRBV20-1, the J call TRBJ1-4; D is ambiguous. Trimming took off 3 bases at V and 2 bases at J, with 7 bases between the two ends. CDR1 DFQATT and CDR2 SNEGSKA come from the germline V gene (reference sequence). This CDR3 has 13 residues. CDR3 nucleotides: TGCAGTGCTAGGGAAGGGACTAATGAAAAACTGTTTTTT. This translates into CSAREGTNEKLFF.

The rearrangement uses TRBV6-5 and TRBJ1-2, with D maybe TRBD1 (6 bases). The CDR3 runs 15 residues. Germline-derived CDR1 and CDR2 are MNHEY and SVGAGI. V gave up 2 bases and J gave up 4 bases, with 14 bases separating them. Here the CDR3 DNA reads TGTGCCAGCAGTTACCGGCCCGGACAGCTCTATGGCTACACCTTC. This codes for CASSYRPGQLYGYTF.

Regarding this clonotype: One junction end does not reproduce the germline sequence, and a read error may be involved. The chain has TRBV7-8 and TRBJ2-3; TRBD1 matches at 9 bases. The CDR3 is made up of 16 amino acids. The germline gives CDR1 SGHVS, CDR2 FQNEAQ. The CDR3 coding sequence is TGTGCCAGCAGCAGCCCCGGGACAGGGTTCACAGGTACGCAGTATTTT. It specifies CASSSPGTGFTGTQYF.

CDR3 nucleotide sequence: TGTGCCAGCAGCCAAAGTGAGACAGGGAACACTGAAGCTTTCTTT. It specifies CASSQSETGNTEAFF. The chain couples TRBV3-1 to TRBJ1-1, with D perhaps matching TRBD1 (6 bases). The CDR3 sequence is 15 residues long. Germline CDR1 LGHDT, CDR2 YNNKEL (reference sequence). Trimming removed 2 bases from V and 1 base from J, with 11 bases in between.

This clonotype was seen a handful of times. The chain uses TRBV10-3 and TRBJ2-5; 7 bases align to TRBD1. The trim removed 2 bases at V and 6 bases at J, leaving 12 bases unmatched. The germline V gene encodes CDR1 ENHRY and CDR2 SYGVKD. CDR3 length equals 16 residues. The CDR3 DNA sequence: TGTGCCATCAGTGAGGAGGGGGCGCAAGGGACGAAGACCCAGTACTTC. It is translated as CAISEEGAQGTKTQYF.

The rearrangement links TRBV11-3 to TRBJ2-1; D may correspond to TRBD1 or TRBD2 (5 bases each). Germline values: CDR1 SGHNT, CDR2 YENEEA. The CDR3 has 15 residues. Deletions cut 3 bases from V and 0 bases from J, with 9 bases between. CDR3 loop: CASSFRDPSYNEQFF. CDR3 in DNA: TGTGCCAGCAGCTTCCGGGACCCCTCCTACAATGAGCAGTTCTTC.

This clonotype was seen a handful of times. DNA for the CDR3: TGTGCCAGCAGTTCGGGACAACTCTCCTACGAGCAGTACTTC. It codes for CASSSGQLSYEQYF. This sequence joins TRBV28 and TRBJ2-7, with D perhaps matching TRBD1 (6 bases). V lost 4 bases and J 0 bases, leaving 10 bases between the germline ends. Per the germline V gene, CDR1 is MDHEN and CDR2 is SYDVKM. The CDR3 is 14 residues long.